This is a list of T cell receptor beta chains from one sample in a study of brain T cells in children with intractable seizures. Sequencing was performed with immunoSEQ multiplex PCR; in TCRdb, only in-frame clones are kept and a portion is missing. There are 300,000 to 400,000 clones in the sample; over 90% occur only once, and 5% to 7% lies in the top ten. Material: peripheral blood, obtained around 5 months after surgery. These receptors were obtained from a boy less than two years old with tuberous sclerosis and intractable seizures. Each CDR3 is given with its conserved first and last residue. D genes are given only for firm matches. The size field is filled for only some rows; it gives once, few, many or a size class.

D: -
V: TRBV7-8
size: -
J: TRBJ2-7
CDR3: CASSLVFGGYEQYF
DNA: TGTGCCAGCAGCTTAGTTTTCGGGGGTTACGAGCAGTACTTC

D: -
V: TRBV19
size: few
J: TRBJ2-7
CDR3: CASSMDLGEDYEQYF
DNA: TGTGCCAGTAGTATGGATCTGGGTGAGGACTACGAGCAGTACTTC

D: -
V: TRBV7-9
size: -
J: TRBJ1-2
CDR3: CASSPPSLRTANYGYTF
DNA: TGTGCCAGCAGTCCCCCAAGCCTCCGGACAGCTAACTATGGCTACACCTTC

D: TRBD1
V: TRBV14
size: -
J: TRBJ1-2
CDR3: CASSARAGDRGYGYTF
DNA: TGTGCCAGCAGCGCAAGGGCCGGGGACAGGGGGTACGGCTACACCTTC

D: TRBD2
V: TRBV28
size: -
J: TRBJ2-3
CDR3: CASSLLGLAGGTDTQYF
DNA: TGTGCCAGCAGTTTACTCGGACTAGCGGGAGGAACAGATACGCAGTATTTT

D: -
V: TRBV18
size: -
J: TRBJ2-1
CDR3: CASSEGGYPVESNEQFF
DNA: TGTGCCAGCTCCGAGGGGGGCTACCCAGTCGAGAGCAATGAGCAGTTCTTC

D: -
V: TRBV6-5
size: -
J: TRBJ2-1
CDR3: CASRHRYNEQFF
DNA: TGTGCCAGCAGGCACCGCTACAATGAGCAGTTCTTC

D: -
V: TRBV7-2
size: -
J: TRBJ2-1
CDR3: CASSSPSYNEQFF
DNA: TGTGCCAGCAGCTCCCCCTCCTACAATGAGCAGTTCTTC

D: -
V: TRBV7-3
size: -
J: TRBJ2-7
CDR3: CASSLGDSYEQYF
DNA: TGTGCCAGCAGCTTAGGGGACTCCTACGAGCAGTACTTC

D: -
V: TRBV5-4
size: -
J: TRBJ2-1
CDR3: CASSLDATSSYNEQFF
DNA: TGTGCCAGCAGCTTGGACGCAACGAGCTCCTACAATGAGCAGTTCTTC

D: -
V: TRBV19
size: few
J: TRBJ1-5
CDR3: CASSISGNSNQPQHF
DNA: TGTGCCAGTAGTATCAGTGGGAATAGCAATCAGCCCCAGCATTTT

D: -
V: TRBV28
size: -
J: TRBJ2-5
CDR3: CASSVAGRLQETQYF
DNA: TGTGCCAGCAGCGTTGCAGGGAGACTCCAAGAGACCCAGTACTTC

D: TRBD2
V: TRBV6-6
size: -
J: TRBJ2-3
CDR3: CASRTGRGSDTQYF
DNA: TGTGCCAGCAGAACCGGGCGGGGGTCAGATACGCAGTATTTT

D: -
V: TRBV6-5
size: -
J: TRBJ1-2
CDR3: CASSPTGKYGYTF
DNA: TGTGCCAGCAGTCCGACCGGGAAATATGGCTACACCTTC

D: TRBD1
V: TRBV30
size: -
J: TRBJ1-3
CDR3: CAWRPRDRESGNTIYF
DNA: TGTGCCTGGAGGCCGAGGGACAGGGAAAGTGGAAACACCATATATTTT

D: -
V: TRBV27
size: -
J: TRBJ2-7
CDR3: CASSLSLTGNEQYF
DNA: TGTGCCAGCAGTTTATCGTTGACGGGGAACGAGCAGTACTTC

D: TRBD2
V: TRBV7-4
size: -
J: TRBJ2-3
CDR3: CASSPPGTSESTDTQYF
DNA: TGTGCCAGCAGCCCCCCCGGGACTAGCGAAAGCACAGATACGCAGTATTTT

D: TRBD2
V: TRBV27
size: -
J: TRBJ2-1
CDR3: CASSFGLAGYNEQFF
DNA: TGTGCCAGCAGTTTCGGACTAGCGGGTTACAATGAGCAGTTCTTC

D: -
V: TRBV30
size: -
J: TRBJ1-6
CDR3: CAWSVSGRVGNSPLHF
DNA: TGTGCCTGGAGTGTATCAGGGCGGGTTGGGAATTCACCCCTCCACTTT

D: TRBD1
V: TRBV9
size: -
J: TRBJ2-7
CDR3: CASSAHDRGEQYF
DNA: TGTGCCAGCAGCGCACACGACAGGGGCGAGCAGTACTTC

D: TRBD1
V: TRBV19
size: -
J: TRBJ1-5
CDR3: CASSMAQGRNQPQHF
DNA: TGTGCCAGTAGTATGGCACAGGGGCGCAATCAGCCCCAGCATTTT

D: -
V: TRBV7-9
size: -
J: TRBJ1-2
CDR3: CASSTRTVENYGYTF
DNA: TGTGCCAGCAGCACCCGGACGGTCGAGAACTATGGCTACACCTTC

D: -
V: TRBV7-9
size: once
J: TRBJ2-7
CDR3: CASSLAEAGYEQYF
DNA: TGTGCCAGCAGCTTAGCTGAAGCGGGTTACGAGCAGTACTTC

D: -
V: TRBV19
size: -
J: TRBJ2-7
CDR3: CASSFKTVSYEQYF
DNA: TGTGCCAGTAGTTTTAAGACAGTCTCCTACGAGCAGTACTTC

D: -
V: TRBV12-3/TRBV12-4
size: -
J: TRBJ1-3
CDR3: CASRRAGNTIYF
DNA: TGTGCCAGCAGGCGAGCTGGAAACACCATATATTTT

D: -
V: TRBV6-1
size: -
J: TRBJ2-5
CDR3: CASSEWSGTQYF
DNA: TGTGCCAGCAGTGAATGGTCCGGGACCCAGTACTTC

D: -
V: TRBV27
size: few
J: TRBJ1-2
CDR3: CASSSPGQTNYGYTF
DNA: TGTGCCAGCAGTTCCCCGGGACAAACTAACTATGGCTACACCTTC

D: -
V: TRBV30
size: -
J: TRBJ1-2
CDR3: CAWSVGGSYGYTF
DNA: TGTGCCTGGAGTGTCGGGGGCAGCTATGGCTACACCTTC

D: TRBD1
V: TRBV2
size: -
J: TRBJ1-1
CDR3: CASSPTGSPAEAFF
DNA: TGTGCCAGCAGTCCGACAGGGTCCCCGGCTGAAGCTTTCTTT

D: -
V: TRBV28
size: -
J: TRBJ2-1
CDR3: CASSLLTSRGDNEQFF
DNA: TGTGCCAGCAGTTTACTCACTAGCAGGGGGGACAATGAGCAGTTCTTC

D: -
V: TRBV6-6
size: once
J: TRBJ1-1
CDR3: CASYEGGNTEAFF
DNA: TGTGCCAGCTATGAGGGAGGGAACACTGAAGCTTTCTTT

D: -
V: TRBV7-6
size: few
J: TRBJ1-6
CDR3: CASSLVEQNSPLHF
DNA: TGTGCCAGCAGCTTGGTGGAGCAAAATTCACCCCTCCACTTT

D: TRBD1
V: TRBV7-9
size: -
J: TRBJ2-7
CDR3: CASSPEGGSHEQYF
DNA: TGTGCCAGCAGCCCTGAAGGGGGCAGCCACGAGCAGTACTTC

D: -
V: TRBV2
size: -
J: TRBJ2-7
CDR3: CASSDQGGRVYEQYF
DNA: TGTGCCAGCAGTGATCAGGGGGGGCGGGTCTACGAGCAGTACTTC

D: TRBD1
V: TRBV14
size: -
J: TRBJ2-1
CDR3: CASSQERDRSWTYNEQFF
DNA: TGTGCCAGCAGCCAAGAGAGGGACAGGTCGTGGACGTACAATGAGCAGTTCTTC

D: -
V: TRBV5-5
size: -
J: TRBJ2-3
CDR3: CASSARTSTDTQYF
DNA: TGTGCCAGCAGCGCTAGGACTAGCACAGATACGCAGTATTTT

D: TRBD1
V: TRBV19
size: -
J: TRBJ1-4
CDR3: CASNDRDDEKLFF
DNA: TGTGCCAGTAACGACAGGGACGATGAAAAACTGTTTTTT

D: TRBD2
V: TRBV5-1
size: -
J: TRBJ2-4
CDR3: CASSLAWWEGRDIQYF
DNA: TGCGCCAGCAGCTTGGCATGGTGGGAGGGCCGGGACATTCAGTACTTC

D: -
V: TRBV5-4
size: -
J: TRBJ1-6
CDR3: CASRPGFDGVYNSPLHF
DNA: TGTGCCAGCAGGCCTGGCTTCGACGGAGTGTATAATTCACCCCTCCACTTT

D: -
V: TRBV27
size: -
J: TRBJ2-3
CDR3: CASSLGQPFTDTQYF
DNA: TGTGCCAGCAGTCTCGGACAGCCCTTCACAGATACGCAGTATTTT

D: -
V: TRBV5-4
size: few
J: TRBJ1-6
CDR3: CASSSTQNNSPLHF
DNA: TGTGCCAGCAGCTCGACACAAAATAATTCACCCCTCCACTTT

D: -
V: TRBV6-5
size: once
J: TRBJ2-5
CDR3: CASSYQATYDQYF
DNA: TGTGCCAGCAGTTACCAAGCAACCTACGACCAGTACTTC

D: -
V: TRBV7-8
size: -
J: TRBJ2-1
CDR3: CASSDWRESSYNEQFF
DNA: TGTGCCAGCAGCGACTGGAGGGAGAGCTCCTACAATGAGCAGTTCTTC

D: TRBD1
V: TRBV9
size: -
J: TRBJ2-6
CDR3: CASSIRWGQGPSGANVLTF
DNA: TGTGCCAGCAGCATCCGGTGGGGACAGGGCCCCTCTGGGGCCAACGTCCTGACTTTC

D: TRBD1
V: TRBV9
size: -
J: TRBJ2-7
CDR3: CASSVGGFCRWGQGACEQYF
DNA: TGTGCCAGCAGCGTAGGTGGTTTTTGTCGTTGGGGACAGGGGGCTTGCGAGCAGTACTTC

D: -
V: TRBV3-1/TRBV3-2
size: -
J: TRBJ2-7
CDR3: CASSQEAVRTEQYF
DNA: TGTGCCAGCAGCCAAGAGGCGGTACGCACCGAGCAGTACTTC

D: TRBD1
V: TRBV9
size: -
J: TRBJ2-3
CDR3: CASSVSPGTGNTDTQYF
DNA: TGTGCCAGCAGCGTTTCGCCTGGGACAGGGAACACAGATACGCAGTATTTT

D: -
V: TRBV4-2
size: -
J: TRBJ1-5
CDR3: CASSQVGKSGAHQPQHF
DNA: TGTGCCAGCAGCCAAGTTGGGAAGAGCGGGGCCCATCAGCCCCAGCATTTT

D: -
V: TRBV7-9
size: -
J: TRBJ1-1
CDR3: CASSLSPVPNTEAFF
DNA: TGTGCCAGCAGCCTTAGCCCAGTCCCGAACACTGAAGCTTTCTTT

D: -
V: TRBV7-9
size: -
J: TRBJ1-1
CDR3: CASSFGALKGNTEAFF
DNA: TGTGCCAGCAGCTTCGGGGCCCTAAAGGGGAACACTGAAGCTTTCTTT

D: -
V: TRBV2
size: -
J: TRBJ2-1
CDR3: CASGWSSYNEQFF
DNA: TGTGCCAGCGGGTGGAGCTCCTACAATGAGCAGTTCTTC

D: -
V: TRBV5-1
size: -
J: TRBJ2-7
CDR3: CASSSGRNTYEQYF
DNA: TGCGCCAGCAGCTCGGGACGGAATACGTACGAGCAGTACTTC

D: -
V: TRBV11-3
size: -
J: TRBJ2-7
CDR3: CASSLGLPWRSENEQYF
DNA: TGTGCCAGCAGCTTAGGATTGCCATGGAGGTCAGAGAACGAGCAGTACTTC

D: -
V: TRBV25-1
size: once
J: TRBJ2-1
CDR3: CASSEGSAYNEQFF
DNA: TGTGCCAGCAGTGAAGGGTCAGCTTACAATGAGCAGTTCTTC